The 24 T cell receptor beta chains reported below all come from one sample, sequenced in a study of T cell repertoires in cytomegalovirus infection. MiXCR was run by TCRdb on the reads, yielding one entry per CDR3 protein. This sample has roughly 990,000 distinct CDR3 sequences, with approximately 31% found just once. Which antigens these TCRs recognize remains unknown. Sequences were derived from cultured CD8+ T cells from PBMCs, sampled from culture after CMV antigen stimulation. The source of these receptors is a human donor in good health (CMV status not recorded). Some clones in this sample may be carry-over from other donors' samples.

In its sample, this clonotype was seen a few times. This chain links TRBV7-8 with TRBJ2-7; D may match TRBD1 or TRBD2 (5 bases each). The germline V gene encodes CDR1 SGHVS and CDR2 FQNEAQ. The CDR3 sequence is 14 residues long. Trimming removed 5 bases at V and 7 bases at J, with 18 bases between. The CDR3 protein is CASSPSMVGGEQYV. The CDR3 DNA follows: TGTGCCAGCAGCCCCAGTATGGTTGGGGGAGAGCAGTACGTC.

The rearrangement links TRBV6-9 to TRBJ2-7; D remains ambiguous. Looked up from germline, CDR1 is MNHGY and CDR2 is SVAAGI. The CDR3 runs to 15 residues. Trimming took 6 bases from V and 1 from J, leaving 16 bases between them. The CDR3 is CASRKSPEQSYEQYF. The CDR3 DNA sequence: TGTGCCAGCAGAAAATCTCCGGAACAGTCCTACGAGCAGTACTTC.

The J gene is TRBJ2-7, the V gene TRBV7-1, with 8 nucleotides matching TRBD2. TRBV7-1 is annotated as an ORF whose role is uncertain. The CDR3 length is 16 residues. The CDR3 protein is CVSSPPPAGADYEQYV. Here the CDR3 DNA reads TGTGTCAGCAGCCCACCGCCAGCGGGGGCCGACTACGAGCAGTACGTC.

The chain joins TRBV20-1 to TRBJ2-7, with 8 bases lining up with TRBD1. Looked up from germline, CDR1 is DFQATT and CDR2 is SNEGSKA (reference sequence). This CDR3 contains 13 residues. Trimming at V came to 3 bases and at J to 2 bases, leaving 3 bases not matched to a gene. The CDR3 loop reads CSASGTGTYEQYV. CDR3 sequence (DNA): TGCAGTGCTAGCGGGACAGGAACCTACGAGCAGTACGTC.

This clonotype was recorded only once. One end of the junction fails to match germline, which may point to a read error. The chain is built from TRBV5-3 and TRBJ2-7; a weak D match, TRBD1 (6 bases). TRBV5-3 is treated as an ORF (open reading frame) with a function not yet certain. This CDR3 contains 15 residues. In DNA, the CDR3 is TGTGCCAGCAGCTTCTACAGGGAAGATTGGTACGAGCAGTACTTC. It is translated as CASSFYREDWYEQYF.

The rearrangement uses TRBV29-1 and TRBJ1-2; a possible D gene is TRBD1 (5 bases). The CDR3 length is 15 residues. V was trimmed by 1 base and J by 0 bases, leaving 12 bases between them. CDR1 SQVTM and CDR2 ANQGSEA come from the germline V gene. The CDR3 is CSVEGRQGANYGYTF. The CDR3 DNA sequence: TGCAGCGTTGAAGGGAGGCAGGGCGCTAACTATGGCTACACCTTC.

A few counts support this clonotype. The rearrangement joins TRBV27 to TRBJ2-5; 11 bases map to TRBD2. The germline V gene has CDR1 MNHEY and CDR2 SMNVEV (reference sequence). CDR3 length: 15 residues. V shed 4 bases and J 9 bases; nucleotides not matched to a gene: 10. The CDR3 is CASSSGTSGVVAQYF. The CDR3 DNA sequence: TGTGCCAGCAGTTCCGGGACTAGCGGTGTAGTGGCCCAGTACTTC.

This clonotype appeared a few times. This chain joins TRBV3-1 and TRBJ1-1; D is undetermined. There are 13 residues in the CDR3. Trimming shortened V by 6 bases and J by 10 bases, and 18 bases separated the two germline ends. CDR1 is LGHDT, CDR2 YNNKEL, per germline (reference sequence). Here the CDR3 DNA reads TGTGCCAGCAGTTATAGTCAGGACCTGGTAGCTTTCTTT. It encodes CASSYSQDLVAFF.

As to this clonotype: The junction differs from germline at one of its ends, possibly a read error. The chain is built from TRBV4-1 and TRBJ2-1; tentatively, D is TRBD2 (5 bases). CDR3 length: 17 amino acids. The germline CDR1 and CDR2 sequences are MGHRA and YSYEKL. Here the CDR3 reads CANSQDAADFSYNEQFF. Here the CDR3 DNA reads TGCGCCAACAGCCAAGATGCAGCGGATTTCTCCTACAATGAGCAGTTCTTC.

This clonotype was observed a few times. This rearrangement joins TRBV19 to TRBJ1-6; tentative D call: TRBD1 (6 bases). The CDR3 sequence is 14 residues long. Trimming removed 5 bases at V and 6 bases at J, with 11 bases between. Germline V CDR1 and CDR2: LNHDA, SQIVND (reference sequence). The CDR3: CASSLQGINSPLHF. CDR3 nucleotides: TGTGCCAGTAGTCTCCAGGGGATTAATTCACCCCTCCACTTT.

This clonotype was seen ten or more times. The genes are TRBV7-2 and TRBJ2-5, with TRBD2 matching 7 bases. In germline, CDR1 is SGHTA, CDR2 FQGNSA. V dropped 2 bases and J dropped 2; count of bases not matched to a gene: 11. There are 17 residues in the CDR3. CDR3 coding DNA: TGTGCCAGCAGCTTAAGGTCCGGGCTAGCGGCACAAGAGACCCAGTACTTC. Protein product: CASSLRSGLAAQETQYF. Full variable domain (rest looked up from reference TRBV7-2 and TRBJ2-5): GAGVSQSPSNKVTEKGKDVELRCDPISGHTALYWYRQSLGQGLEFLIYFQGNSAPDKSGLPSDRFSAERTGGSVSTLTIQRTQQEDSAVYLCASSLRSGLAAQETQYFGPGTRLLVL.

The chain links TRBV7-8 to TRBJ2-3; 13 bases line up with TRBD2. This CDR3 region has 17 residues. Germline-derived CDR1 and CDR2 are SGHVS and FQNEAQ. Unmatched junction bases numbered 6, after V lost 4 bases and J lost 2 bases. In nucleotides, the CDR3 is TGTGCCAGCAGCTCGCGACTAGCGGGGGGCCCCACAGATACGCAGTATTTT. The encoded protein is CASSSRLAGGPTDTQYF.

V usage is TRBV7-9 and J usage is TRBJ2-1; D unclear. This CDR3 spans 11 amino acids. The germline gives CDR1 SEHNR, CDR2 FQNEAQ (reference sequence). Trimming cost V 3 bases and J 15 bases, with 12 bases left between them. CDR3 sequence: CASSLAPWGFF. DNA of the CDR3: TGTGCCAGCAGCTTGGCGCCTTGGGGGTTCTTC.

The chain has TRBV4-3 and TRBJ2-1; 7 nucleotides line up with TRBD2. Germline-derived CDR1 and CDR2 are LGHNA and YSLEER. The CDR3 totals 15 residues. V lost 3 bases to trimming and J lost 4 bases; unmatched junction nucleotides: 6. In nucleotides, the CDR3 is TGCGCCAGCAGCCAGACCCTTAGCGGGTACAATGAGCAGTTCTTC. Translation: CASSQTLSGYNEQFF.

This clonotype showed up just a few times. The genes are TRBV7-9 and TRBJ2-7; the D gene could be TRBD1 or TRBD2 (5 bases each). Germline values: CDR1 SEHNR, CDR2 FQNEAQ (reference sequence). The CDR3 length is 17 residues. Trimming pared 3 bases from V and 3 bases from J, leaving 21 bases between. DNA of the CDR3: TGTGCCAGCAGCTTTCTCATAGGGAACCGGGACCACTACGAGCAGTACGTC. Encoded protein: CASSFLIGNRDHYEQYV.

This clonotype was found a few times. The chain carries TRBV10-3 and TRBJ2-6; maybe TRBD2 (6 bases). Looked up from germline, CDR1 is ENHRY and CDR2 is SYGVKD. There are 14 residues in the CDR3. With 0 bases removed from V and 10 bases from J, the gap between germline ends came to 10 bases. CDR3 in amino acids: CAISESGGDNVLTF. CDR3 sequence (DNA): TGTGCCATCAGTGAGTCGGGCGGGGATAACGTCCTGACTTTC.

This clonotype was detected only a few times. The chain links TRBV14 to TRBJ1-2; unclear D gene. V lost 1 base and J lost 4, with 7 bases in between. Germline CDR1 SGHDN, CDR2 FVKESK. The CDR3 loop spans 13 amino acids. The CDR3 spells CASSQAVLYGYTF. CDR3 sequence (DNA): TGTGCCAGCAGCCAAGCGGTGCTCTATGGCTACACCTTC. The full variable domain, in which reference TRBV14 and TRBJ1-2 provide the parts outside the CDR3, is EAGVTQFPSHSVIEKGQTVTLRCDPISGHDNLYWYRRVMGKEIKFLLHFVKESKQDESGMPNNRFLAERTGGTYSTLKVQPAELEDSGVYFCASSQAVLYGYTFGSGTRLTVV.

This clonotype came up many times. Written as DNA, the CDR3 is TGTGCCAGCGGATTCCAGATTCGGACTAGCGGGGCCCAAGAGACCCAGTACTTC. This encodes CASGFQIRTSGAQETQYF. This chain uses TRBV12-3 or TRBV12-4 with TRBJ2-5, with 12 positions matching TRBD2. V lost 8 bases to trimming and J lost 1 base; unmatched junction nucleotides: 14. There are 18 residues in the CDR3.

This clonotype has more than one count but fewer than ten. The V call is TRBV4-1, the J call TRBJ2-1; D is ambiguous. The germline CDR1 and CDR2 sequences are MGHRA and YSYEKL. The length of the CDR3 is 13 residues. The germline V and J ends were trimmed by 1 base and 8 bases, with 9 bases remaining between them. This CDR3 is CASSQGPLDEQFF. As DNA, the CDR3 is TGCGCCAGCAGCCAAGGCCCCTTGGATGAGCAGTTCTTC.

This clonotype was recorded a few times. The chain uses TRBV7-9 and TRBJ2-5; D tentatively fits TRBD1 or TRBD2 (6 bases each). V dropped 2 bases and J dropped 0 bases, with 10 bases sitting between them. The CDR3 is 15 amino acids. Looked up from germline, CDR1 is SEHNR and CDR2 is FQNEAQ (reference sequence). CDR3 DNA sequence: TGTGCCAGCAGCTTAACCGGGGGCAACCAAGAGACCCAGTACTTC. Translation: CASSLTGGNQETQYF. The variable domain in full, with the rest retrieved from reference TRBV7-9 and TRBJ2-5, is DTGVSQNPRHKITKRGQNVTFRCDPISEHNRLYWYRQTLGQGPEFLTYFQNEAQLEKSRLLSDRFSAERPKGSFSTLEIQRTEQGDSAMYLCASSLTGGNQETQYFGPGTRLLVL.

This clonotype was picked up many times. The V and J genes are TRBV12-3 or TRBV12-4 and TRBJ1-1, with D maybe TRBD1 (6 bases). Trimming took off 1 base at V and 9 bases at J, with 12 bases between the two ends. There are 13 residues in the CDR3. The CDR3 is CASSLVQGRKAFF. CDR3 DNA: TGTGCCAGCAGTTTAGTACAGGGAAGGAAAGCTTTCTTT.

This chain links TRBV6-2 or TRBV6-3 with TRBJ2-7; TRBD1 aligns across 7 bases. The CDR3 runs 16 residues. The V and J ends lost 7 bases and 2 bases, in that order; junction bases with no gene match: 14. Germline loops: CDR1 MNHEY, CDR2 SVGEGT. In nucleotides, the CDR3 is TGTGCCAGCATTAGTAACCGGGGACAGCCGGCCTACGAGCAGTACGTC. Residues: CASISNRGQPAYEQYV.

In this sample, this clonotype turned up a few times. CDR3 protein: CASSGVVPQETQYF. In DNA form, the CDR3 reads TGTGCCAGCAGTGGGGTGGTTCCACAAGAGACCCAGTACTTC. The chain links TRBV6-6 to TRBJ2-5, with D unresolved. V was clipped by 5 bases and J by 2 bases, with 12 bases between them. The CDR3 covers 14 residues. Germline loops: CDR1 MNHNY, CDR2 SVGAGI (reference sequence).

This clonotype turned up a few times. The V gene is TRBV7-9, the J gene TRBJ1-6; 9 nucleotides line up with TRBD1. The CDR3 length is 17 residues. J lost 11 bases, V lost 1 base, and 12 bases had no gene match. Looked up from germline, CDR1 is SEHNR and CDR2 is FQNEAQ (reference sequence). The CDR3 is CASSLGAGQGPVTPLHF. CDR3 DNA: TGTGCCAGCAGCTTAGGCGCGGGACAGGGTCCTGTTACACCCCTCCACTTT. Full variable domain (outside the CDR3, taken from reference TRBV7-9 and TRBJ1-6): DTGVSQNPRHKITKRGQNVTFRCDPISEHNRLYWYRQTLGQGPEFLTYFQNEAQLEKSRLLSDRFSAERPKGSFSTLEIQRTEQGDSAMYLCASSLGAGQGPVTPLHFGNGTRLTVT.